The clone carrying this TCR beta chain was detected a few times. V gave up 6 bases and J gave up 4 bases; unmatched junction bases: 10. Germline V gene data show CDR1 as SGHAT and CDR2 as FQNNGV. The CDR3 contains 15 residues. These data originate in a study of cytomegalovirus exposure and HLA in healthy donors. Researchers ran the PCR with 60 Vbeta and 13 Jbeta primers. Here immunoSEQ multiplex PCR was the method, and the copy in TCRdb shows in-frame clones only, minus some. The sample has roughly 150,000 clones, approximately 77% seen once; the top ten hold approximately 2.3%. The clonotype comes from a female donor in good health and CMV-seronegative. This rearrangement joins TRBV11-2 to TRBJ2-7; TRBD1 aligns across 9 bases. The sequenced material came from PBMCs. The CDR3 nucleotides are TGTGCCAGCAGACATATTACAGGGGGCAGGTACGAGCAGTACTTC. Translating gives CASRHITGGRYEQYF.